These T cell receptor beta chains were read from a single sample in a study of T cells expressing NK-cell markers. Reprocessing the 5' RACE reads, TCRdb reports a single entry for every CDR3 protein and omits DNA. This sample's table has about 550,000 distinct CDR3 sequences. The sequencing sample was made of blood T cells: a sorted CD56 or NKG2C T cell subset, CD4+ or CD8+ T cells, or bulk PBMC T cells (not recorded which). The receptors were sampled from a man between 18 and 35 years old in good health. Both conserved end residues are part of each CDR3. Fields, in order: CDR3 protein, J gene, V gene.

CSASTGTNYGYTF	TRBJ1-2	TRBV29-1
CASSQVIPWMDTQYF	TRBJ2-3	TRBV4-1
CASSDSHLPTGGSEQYF	TRBJ2-7	TRBV6-4
CASSQESAGGRETQYF	TRBJ2-5	TRBV4-3
CASSSLAGQPYEQYF	TRBJ2-7	TRBV21-1
CASSYSAHSNSPLHF	TRBJ1-6	TRBV6-5
CASRTQGQINSPLHF	TRBJ1-6	TRBV6-1
CASLAGQGIGEQYF	TRBJ2-7	TRBV2
CASSFTGIKTGELFF	TRBJ2-2	TRBV7-8
CSVHPLFRDEQFF	TRBJ2-1	TRBV29-1
CASSLPGIPYEQYF	TRBJ2-7	TRBV28
CASTSRDRDDSGANVLTF	TRBJ2-6	TRBV28
CSARDPRRRGAEAFF	TRBJ1-1	TRBV20-1
CSARAAGGPADTQYF	TRBJ2-3	TRBV20-1
CASSSDWPGDEQFF	TRBJ2-1	TRBV7-2
CASSQSGRGNEQFF	TRBJ2-1	TRBV4-3
CASIRGNEQFF	TRBJ2-1	TRBV6-6
CASSFVAGGYEQYF	TRBJ2-7	TRBV27
CASSLSPTSGANVLTF	TRBJ2-6	TRBV5-1
CASSEVPRGGVHTQYF	TRBJ2-3	TRBV6-1
CSGKRGITDTQYF	TRBJ2-3	TRBV29-1
CASRNRSPGSTGELFF	TRBJ2-2	TRBV11-2
CASSGMGQGAETQYF	TRBJ2-5	TRBV28
CASSSRQGMDEQFF	TRBJ2-1	TRBV5-6
CASSSSTGIYEQFF	TRBJ2-1	TRBV12-3/TRBV12-4
CASSVQEPGGETQYF	TRBJ2-5	TRBV4-2
CASPGLAAINEQFF	TRBJ2-1	TRBV27
CASSPWEQGSSYNEQFF	TRBJ2-1	TRBV18
CASSLGGGPGNTIYF	TRBJ1-3	TRBV7-6
CASRIGTSGSNEQYF	TRBJ2-7	TRBV12-3/TRBV12-4
CASSLGQLVSENTEAFF	TRBJ1-1	TRBV12-3/TRBV12-4
CASSPRGAGGQLGIEQFF	TRBJ2-1	TRBV12-3/TRBV12-4
CAMSSNTGELFF	TRBJ2-2	TRBV7-8
CASSLGREWTDTQYF	TRBJ2-3	TRBV2
CSARDRGGGAGELFF	TRBJ2-2	TRBV20-1
CSVTTRGTDNTGELFF	TRBJ2-2	TRBV29-1
CASRRVAGEGNEQFF	TRBJ2-1	TRBV27
CASSSYGSVSYNEQFF	TRBJ2-1	TRBV27
CASKIAGVFDEQFF	TRBJ2-1	TRBV5-1
CASSPGSENGYTF	TRBJ1-2	TRBV5-1
CATRELALQETQYF	TRBJ2-5	TRBV2
CASSLAGTGSSGEQFF	TRBJ2-1	TRBV7-9
CASSAGQLTLSYNEQFF	TRBJ2-1	TRBV12-3/TRBV12-4
CATSDGQGRGTQYF	TRBJ2-3	TRBV24-1
CASSQGSGRGMGNEQFF	TRBJ2-1	TRBV4-3
CASSEGDGGQGTDTQYF	TRBJ2-3	TRBV7-9
CAISDGASHEQFF	TRBJ2-1	TRBV10-3
CASRKGTGLRGTEAFF	TRBJ1-1	TRBV5-1
CSAPRSDSPNTEAFF	TRBJ1-1	TRBV20-1